This record covers a single T cell receptor (beta chain). No antigen is known for it. The sample comes from a study of T cell responses to AZD1222 COVID-19 vaccine. Study-wide results and limits: Clonal diversity was possibly underestimated; the donors were predominantly white British and more often female. Nearly half of spike-specific TCRs reportedly go after variant regions that carry no mutations. Two doses of AZD1222 preceded a rise in Spike-specific TCR breadth and depth.

This CDR3 contains 14 residues. Trimming took 6 bases from V and 5 from J, leaving 16 bases between them. The germline CDR1 and CDR2 sequences are KGHSH and LQKENI. Method: immunoSEQ multiplex PCR; TCRdb's copy keeps in-frame clones and lacks some. The data show approximately 68,000 clones, around 90% seen once. The chain links TRBV18 to TRBJ2-5; D may be TRBD1 (6 bases). Source: peripheral blood, taken 28 days after the second dose of the MenACWY control vaccine. This TCR was sampled from an adult who received the MenACWY meningococcal vaccine as a control. The CDR3 DNA follows: TGTGCCAGCTCTATCCGCAGGGGCAGGGAGACCCAGTACTTC. Amino acid sequence: CASSIRRGRETQYF.